This T cell receptor beta chain was found in a study of T cell repertoires in aging, cancer and after chemotherapy. Study details: Six age groups, ranging from 30 or younger to 70 or older, included the donors. About 10 million TCR reads made up the full dataset.

Turning to this clonotype: Its antigen remains unknown.

Germline CDR1 MNHGY, CDR2 SAAAGT. This CDR3 is built from 16 residues. TCR beta rearrangements were amplified from peripheral blood genomic DNA. Whole-study results and caveats: Median generation probability rose over the chemotherapy interval in each cancer cohort, suggesting rebound thymic output. The repertoire data cannot show anything about immunological memory following chemotherapy.

A mixed TRB-A/B primer pool amplified rearranged TRB by multiplex touch-down PCR. MiXCR, applied by TCRdb to the multiplex PCR reads, yields one record per CDR3 protein. The data hold 800 to 1,000 distinct CDR3 sequences, with approximately 23% observed a single time. The source is a human donor with a solid tumor. The sequenced sample was blood. The J gene is TRBJ2-1, the V gene TRBV6-8; D possibly corresponds to TRBD2 (5 bases). The end of the DNA fits TRBJ2-7 better, so the J call may be wrong. The CDR3 protein is CASSYRSRRSSYEQYF. The CDR3 nucleotides are TGTGCCAGCAGTTACAGGTCGCGGAGGAGCTCCTACGAGCAGTACTTC.